These 2 T cell receptor beta chains were all obtained from the same sample, sequenced in a study of blood T cell repertoires in COVID-19. TCRdb's table, derived via immunoSEQ multiplex PCR, lists solely in-frame clones and lacks some. The table shows about 88,000 clones, with under 90% occurring only once. Sequenced sample: peripheral blood. These receptors were collected from a woman aged 70-85 years with acute or convalescent COVID-19.

The rearrangement links TRBV10-2 to TRBJ2-7; TRBD1 aligns across 11 bases. CDR1 WSHSY and CDR2 SAAADI come from the germline V gene. V lost 6 bases and J lost 2; bases outside the gene matches: 6. The CDR3 spans 15 residues. CDR3 sequence (DNA): TGCGCCAGCAGCTCACCGGGACAGGGGGCCTACGAGCAGTACGTC. This sequence encodes CASSSPGQGAYEQYV.

This chain connects TRBV6-5 to TRBJ2-1; 7 nucleotides align to TRBD1. J was trimmed by 7 bases and V by 6 bases; bases with no gene match: 12. The germline V gene has CDR1 MNHEY and CDR2 SVGAGI. CDR3 size: 15 residues. This CDR3 is CASSLDRQGVNEQFF. The CDR3 coding sequence is TGTGCCAGCAGCCTAGACCGACAGGGCGTTAATGAGCAGTTCTTC.